Listed here is a single T cell receptor (beta chain). What it binds is unknown. The read ends 3 residues early relative to the CDR3; the germline J gene fills the gap. The data stem from a study of T cells in women clearing cervical HPV infection. Turning to the study itself: Cases were women with histologically confirmed HPV16-related CIN3 or worse, including a couple of invasive cancers. Regarding the study as a whole: CIN3+ cases had significantly higher TCR repertoire richness than controls, but evenness did not differ. Each sample's T-cell count was unknown, possibly confounding richness.

J gave up 6 bases and V 3 bases, and 5 bases lay outside the gene matches. Per the germline V gene, CDR1 is SGHDN and CDR2 is FVKESK. The CDR3 length is 13 residues. TCRdb keeps only in-frame clones here, not all; method: immunoSEQ multiplex PCR. This sample contains about 40,000 clones. This sequence joins TRBV14 and TRBJ2-7, with 7 bases aligning to TRBD1. Specimen: blood buffy coat. The receptor comes from a woman between 18 and 69 years old with a cervical HPV16 infection that either progressed to CIN3+ or cleared (not recorded which). Partial CDR3 DNA: TGTGCCAGCAGCCAGACAGGGTCTGGCGAG. This codes for CASSQTGSGE. The CDR3 in its entirety is CASSQTGSGEQYF.